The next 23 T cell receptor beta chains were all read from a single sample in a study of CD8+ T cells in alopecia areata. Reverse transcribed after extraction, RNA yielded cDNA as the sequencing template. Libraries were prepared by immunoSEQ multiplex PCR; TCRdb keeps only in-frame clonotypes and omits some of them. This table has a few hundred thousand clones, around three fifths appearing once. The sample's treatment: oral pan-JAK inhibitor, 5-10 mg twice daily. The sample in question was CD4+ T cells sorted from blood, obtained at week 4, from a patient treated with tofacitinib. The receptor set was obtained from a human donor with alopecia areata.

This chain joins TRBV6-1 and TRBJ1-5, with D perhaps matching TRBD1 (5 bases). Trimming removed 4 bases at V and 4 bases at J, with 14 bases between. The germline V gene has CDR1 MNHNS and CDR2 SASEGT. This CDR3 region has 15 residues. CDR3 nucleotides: TGTGCCAGCAGTGCCCAGACAGATCGGAATCAGCCCCAGCATTTT. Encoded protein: CASSAQTDRNQPQHF.

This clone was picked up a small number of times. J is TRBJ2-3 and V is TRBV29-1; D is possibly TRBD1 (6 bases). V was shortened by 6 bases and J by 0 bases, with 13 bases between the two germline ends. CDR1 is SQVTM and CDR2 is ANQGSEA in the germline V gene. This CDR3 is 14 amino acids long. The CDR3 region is CSVQGSASTDTQYF. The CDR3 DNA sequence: TGCAGCGTCCAGGGGTCTGCTAGCACAGATACGCAGTATTTT.

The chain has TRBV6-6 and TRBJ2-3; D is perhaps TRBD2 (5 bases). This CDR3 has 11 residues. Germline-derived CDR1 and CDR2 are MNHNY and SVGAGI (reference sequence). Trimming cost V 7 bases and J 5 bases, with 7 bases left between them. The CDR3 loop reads CASKRGDTQYF. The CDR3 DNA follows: TGTGCCAGCAAACGGGGAGATACGCAGTATTTT.

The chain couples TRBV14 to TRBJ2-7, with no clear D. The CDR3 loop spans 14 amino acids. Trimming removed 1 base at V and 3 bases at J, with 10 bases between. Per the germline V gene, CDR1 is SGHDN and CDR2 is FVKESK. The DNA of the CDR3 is TGTGCCAGCAGCCAAGGAACAAAATACTACGAGCAGTACTTC. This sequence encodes CASSQGTKYYEQYF.

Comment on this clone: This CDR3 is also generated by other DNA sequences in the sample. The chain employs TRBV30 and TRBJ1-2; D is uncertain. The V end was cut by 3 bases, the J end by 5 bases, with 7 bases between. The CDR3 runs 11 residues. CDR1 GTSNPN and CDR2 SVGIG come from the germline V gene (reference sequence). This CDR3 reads CAWSGYYGYTF. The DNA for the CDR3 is TGTGCCTGGAGCGGGTATTATGGCTACACCTTC.

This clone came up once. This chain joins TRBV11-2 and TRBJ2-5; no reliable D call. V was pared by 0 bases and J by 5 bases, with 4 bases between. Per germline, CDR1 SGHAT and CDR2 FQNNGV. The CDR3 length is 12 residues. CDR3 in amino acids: CASSLDRETQYF. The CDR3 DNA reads TGTGCCAGCAGCTTAGATAGGGAGACCCAGTACTTC.

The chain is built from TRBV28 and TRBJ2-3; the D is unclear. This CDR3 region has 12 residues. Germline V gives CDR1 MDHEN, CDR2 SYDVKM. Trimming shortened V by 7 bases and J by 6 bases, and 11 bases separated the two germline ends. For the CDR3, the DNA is TGTGCCAGCAAAAATTCTAGGGATACGCAGTATTTT. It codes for CASKNSRDTQYF.

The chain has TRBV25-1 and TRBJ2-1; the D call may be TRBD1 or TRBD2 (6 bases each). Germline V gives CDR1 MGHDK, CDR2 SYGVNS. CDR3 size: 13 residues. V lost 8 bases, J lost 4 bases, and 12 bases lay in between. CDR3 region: CASGGQIYNEQFF. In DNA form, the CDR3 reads TGTGCCAGCGGGGGGCAGATTTACAATGAGCAGTTCTTC. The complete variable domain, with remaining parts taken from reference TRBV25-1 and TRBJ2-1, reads EADIYQTPRYLVIGTGKKITLECSQTMGHDKMYWYQQDPGMELHLIHYSYGVNSTEKGDLSSESTVSRIRTEHFPLTLESARPSHTSQYLCASGGQIYNEQFFGPGTRLTVL.

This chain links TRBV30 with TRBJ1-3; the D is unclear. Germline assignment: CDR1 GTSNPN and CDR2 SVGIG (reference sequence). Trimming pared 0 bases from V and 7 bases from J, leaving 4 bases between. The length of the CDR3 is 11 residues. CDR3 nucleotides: TGTGCCTGGAGTGTAGTCAACACCATATATTTT. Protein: CAWSVVNTIYF.

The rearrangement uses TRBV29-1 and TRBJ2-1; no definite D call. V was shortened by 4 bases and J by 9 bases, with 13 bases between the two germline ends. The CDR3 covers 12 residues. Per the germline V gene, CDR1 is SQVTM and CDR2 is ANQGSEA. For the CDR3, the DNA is TGCAGCGTTGGGTGGAAGGGTCTTGAGCAGTTCTTC. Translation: CSVGWKGLEQFF.

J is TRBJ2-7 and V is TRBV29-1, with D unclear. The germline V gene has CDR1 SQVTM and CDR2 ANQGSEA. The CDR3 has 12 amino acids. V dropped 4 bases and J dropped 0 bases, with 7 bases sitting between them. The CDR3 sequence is CSVAGDSYEQYF. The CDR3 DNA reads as TGCAGCGTTGCCGGAGACTCCTACGAGCAGTACTTC.

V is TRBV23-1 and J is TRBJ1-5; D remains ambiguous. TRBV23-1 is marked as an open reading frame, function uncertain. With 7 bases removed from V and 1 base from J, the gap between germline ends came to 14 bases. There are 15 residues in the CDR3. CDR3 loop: CASTYDTGSNQPQHF. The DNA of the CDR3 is TGCGCCAGCACATACGACACCGGGAGCAATCAGCCCCAGCATTTT.

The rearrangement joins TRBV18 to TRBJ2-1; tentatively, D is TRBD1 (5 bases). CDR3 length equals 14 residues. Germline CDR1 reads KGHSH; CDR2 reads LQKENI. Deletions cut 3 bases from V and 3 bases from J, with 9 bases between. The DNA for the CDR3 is TGTGCCAGCTCACCGCCAGGGTTCTACAATGAGCAGTTCTTC. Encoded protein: CASSPPGFYNEQFF.

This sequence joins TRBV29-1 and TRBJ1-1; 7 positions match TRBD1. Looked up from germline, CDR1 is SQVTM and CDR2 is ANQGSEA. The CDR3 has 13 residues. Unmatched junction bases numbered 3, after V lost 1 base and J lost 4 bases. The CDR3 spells CSVEGRQGTEAFF. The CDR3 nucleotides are TGCAGCGTTGAAGGTCGACAGGGCACTGAAGCTTTCTTT.

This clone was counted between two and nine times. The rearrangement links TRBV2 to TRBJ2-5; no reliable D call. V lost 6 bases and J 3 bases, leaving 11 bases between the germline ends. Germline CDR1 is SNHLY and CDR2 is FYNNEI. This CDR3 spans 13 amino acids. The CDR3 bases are TGTGCCAGCAGCCGTAACATGGAAGAGACCCAGTACTTC. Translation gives CASSRNMEETQYF.

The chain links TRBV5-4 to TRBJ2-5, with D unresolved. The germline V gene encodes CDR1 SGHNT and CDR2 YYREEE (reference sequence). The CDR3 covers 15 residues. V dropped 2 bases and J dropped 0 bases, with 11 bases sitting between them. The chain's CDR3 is CASSFSPENQETQYF. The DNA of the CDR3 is TGTGCCAGCAGCTTCAGCCCTGAAAACCAAGAGACCCAGTACTTC.

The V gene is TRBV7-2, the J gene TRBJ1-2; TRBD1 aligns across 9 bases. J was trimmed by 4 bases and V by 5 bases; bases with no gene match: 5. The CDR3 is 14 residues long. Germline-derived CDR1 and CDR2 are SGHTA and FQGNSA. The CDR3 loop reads CASSQKGQGYGYTF. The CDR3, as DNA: TGTGCCAGCAGCCAGAAGGGACAGGGCTATGGCTACACCTTC.

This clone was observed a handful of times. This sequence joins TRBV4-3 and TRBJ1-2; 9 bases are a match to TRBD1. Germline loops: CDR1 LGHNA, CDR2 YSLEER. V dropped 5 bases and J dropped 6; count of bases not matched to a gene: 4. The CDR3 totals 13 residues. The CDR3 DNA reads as TGCGCCAGCAGCACTCGGACAGGGGATGGCTACACCTTC. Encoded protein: CASSTRTGDGYTF.

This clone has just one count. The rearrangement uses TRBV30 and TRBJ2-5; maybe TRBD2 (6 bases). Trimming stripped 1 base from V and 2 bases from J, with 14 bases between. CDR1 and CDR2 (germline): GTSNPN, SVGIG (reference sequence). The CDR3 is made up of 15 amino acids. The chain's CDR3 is CAWSDLTRNQETQYF. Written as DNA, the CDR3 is TGTGCCTGGAGTGACTTGACTAGAAATCAAGAGACCCAGTACTTC.

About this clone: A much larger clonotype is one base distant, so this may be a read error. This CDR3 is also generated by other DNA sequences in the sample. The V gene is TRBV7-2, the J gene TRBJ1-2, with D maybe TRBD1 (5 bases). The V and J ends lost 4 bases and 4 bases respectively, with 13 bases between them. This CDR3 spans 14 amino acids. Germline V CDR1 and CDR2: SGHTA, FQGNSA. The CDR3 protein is CASSSGQTLYGYTF. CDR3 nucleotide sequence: TGTGCCAGCAGCTCTGGACAAACCCTCTATGGCTACACCTTC.

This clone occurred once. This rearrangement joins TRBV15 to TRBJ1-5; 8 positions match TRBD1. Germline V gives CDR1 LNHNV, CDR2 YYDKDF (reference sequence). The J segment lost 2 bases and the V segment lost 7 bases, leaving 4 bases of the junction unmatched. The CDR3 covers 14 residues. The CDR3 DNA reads TGTGCCACCACCAAGGACAGGGGCAATCAGCCCCAGCATTTT. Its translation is CATTKDRGNQPQHF.

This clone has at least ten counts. The CDR3: CASSSGPGQGDYEQYF. For the CDR3, the DNA is TGCGCCAGCAGCTCGGGACCGGGACAGGGAGACTACGAGCAGTACTTC. The chain has TRBV5-1 and TRBJ2-7; 9 bases line up with TRBD1. Per the germline V gene, CDR1 is SGHRS and CDR2 is YFSETQ. J lost 3 bases, V lost 3 bases, and 10 bases had no gene match. The CDR3 is made up of 16 amino acids.

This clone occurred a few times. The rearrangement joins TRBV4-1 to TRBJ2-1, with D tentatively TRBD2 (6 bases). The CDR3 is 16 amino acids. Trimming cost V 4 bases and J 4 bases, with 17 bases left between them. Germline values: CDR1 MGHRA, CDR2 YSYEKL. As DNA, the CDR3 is TGCGCCAGCAGCCTTACCCGGGACTTAGGGTACAATGAGCAGTTCTTC. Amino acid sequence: CASSLTRDLGYNEQFF.